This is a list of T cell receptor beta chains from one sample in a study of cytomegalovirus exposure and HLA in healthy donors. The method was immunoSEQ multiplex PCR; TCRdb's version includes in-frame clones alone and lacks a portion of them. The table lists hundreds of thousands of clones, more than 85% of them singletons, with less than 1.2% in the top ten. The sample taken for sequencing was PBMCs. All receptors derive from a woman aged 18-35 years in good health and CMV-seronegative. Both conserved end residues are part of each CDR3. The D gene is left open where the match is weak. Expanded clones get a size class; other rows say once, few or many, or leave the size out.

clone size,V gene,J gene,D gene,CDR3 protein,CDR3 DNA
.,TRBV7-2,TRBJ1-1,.,CASSSGLDAFF,TGTGCCAGCAGTTCAGGGTTGGATGCTTTCTTT
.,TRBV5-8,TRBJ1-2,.,CASSDYANSLSYGYTF,TGTGCCAGCAGCGACTACGCGAACAGCCTTAGTTATGGCTACACCTTC
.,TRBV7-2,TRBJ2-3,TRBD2,CASSPRGGPTDTQYF,TGTGCCAGCAGCCCGCGGGGGGGGCCCACAGATACGCAGTATTTT
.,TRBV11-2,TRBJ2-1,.,CASSPDWYEQFF,TGTGCCAGCAGCCCCGACTGGTATGAGCAGTTCTTC
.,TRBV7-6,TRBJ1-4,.,CASSLLAGRDLNEKLFF,TGTGCCAGCAGCTTATTAGCAGGGCGGGATTTAAATGAAAAACTGTTTTTT
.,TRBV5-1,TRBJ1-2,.,CASSLAVGGPNYGYTF,TGCGCCAGCAGCTTGGCCGTGGGAGGGCCCAACTATGGCTACACCTTC
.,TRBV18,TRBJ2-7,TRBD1,CASSPRLGQGAIYEQYF,TGTGCCAGCTCACCAAGGCTGGGACAGGGGGCCATATACGAGCAGTACTTC
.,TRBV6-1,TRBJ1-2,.,CASRRLNYGYTF,TGTGCCAGCAGAAGACTGAACTATGGCTACACCTTC
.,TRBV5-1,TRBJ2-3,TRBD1,CASSAGTGRTTDTQYF,TGCGCCAGCAGCGCGGGGACAGGGAGAACCACAGATACGCAGTATTTT
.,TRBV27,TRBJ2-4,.,CASSLDTLAKNIQYF,TGTGCCAGCAGTTTAGACACATTAGCCAAAAACATTCAGTACTTC
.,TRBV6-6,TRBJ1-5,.,CASSYSMPGEGQPQHF,TGTGCCAGCAGTTACTCGATGCCGGGGGAGGGTCAGCCCCAGCATTTT
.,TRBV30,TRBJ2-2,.,CAWSSGSHTGELFF,TGTGCCTGGAGTAGTGGGAGTCACACCGGGGAGCTGTTTTTT
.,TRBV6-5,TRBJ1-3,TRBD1,CASRTTGVGNTIYF,TGTGCCAGCAGGACGACAGGGGTGGGAAACACCATATATTTT
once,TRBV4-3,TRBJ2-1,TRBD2,CASSQDATSGLGNEQFF,TGCGCCAGCAGCCAAGATGCGACTAGCGGCCTCGGCAATGAGCAGTTCTTC
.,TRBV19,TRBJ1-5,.,CASSAIRVSNQPQHF,TGTGCCAGTAGTGCTATCAGGGTTAGCAATCAGCCCCAGCATTTT
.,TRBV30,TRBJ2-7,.,CAWSVLNEQYF,TGTGCCTGGAGTGTACTGAACGAGCAGTACTTC
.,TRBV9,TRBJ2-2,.,CASTTGRWGFGGELFF,TGTGCCAGTACGACAGGAAGGTGGGGGTTCGGCGGGGAGCTGTTTTTT
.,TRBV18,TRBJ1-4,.,CASSPKTGDEKLFF,TGTGCCAGCTCGCCGAAGACTGGAGATGAAAAACTGTTTTTT
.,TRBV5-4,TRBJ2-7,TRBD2,CASSTSGSSYEQYF,TGTGCCAGCAGTACTAGCGGGAGCTCCTACGAGCAGTACTTC
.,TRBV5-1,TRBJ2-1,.,CASSFSEGTYNEQFF,TGCGCCAGCAGCTTCTCGGAGGGAACCTACAATGAGCAGTTCTTC
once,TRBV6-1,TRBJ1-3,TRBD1,CASSVLGQGAGGNTIYF,TGTGCCAGCAGTGTACTCGGACAGGGGGCAGGGGGAAACACCATATATTTT
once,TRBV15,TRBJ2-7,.,CATSRNAGEQYF,TGTGCCACCAGCAGAAATGCAGGTGAGCAGTACTTC
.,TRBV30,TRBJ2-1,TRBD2,CALGLAGGDNEQFF,TGTGCCTTGGGACTAGCGGGAGGGGACAATGAGCAGTTCTTC
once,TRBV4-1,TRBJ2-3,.,CASSQVGLRADTQYF,TGCGCCAGCAGCCAAGTAGGCCTCCGGGCAGATACGCAGTATTTT
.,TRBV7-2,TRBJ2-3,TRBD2,CASSLRGTSGGRDTQYF,TGTGCCAGCAGCTTACGAGGGACTAGCGGGGGGAGAGATACGCAGTATTTT
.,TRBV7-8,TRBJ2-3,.,CASSLTRDTQYF,TGTGCCAGCAGCCTTACTCGAGATACGCAGTATTTT
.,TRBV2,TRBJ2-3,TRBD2,CASSGASGVSTDTQYF,TGTGCCAGCAGTGGGGCTAGCGGGGTTAGCACAGATACGCAGTATTTT
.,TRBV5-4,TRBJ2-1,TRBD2,CASSLTSGSYNEQFF,TGTGCCAGCAGCTTGACTAGCGGATCCTACAATGAGCAGTTCTTC
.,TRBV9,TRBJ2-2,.,CASSALVVSGELFF,TGTGCCAGCAGCGCATTAGTGGTCTCCGGGGAGCTGTTTTTT
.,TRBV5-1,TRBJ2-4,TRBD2,CASSLGASGPGRDIQYF,TGCGCCAGCAGCCTGGGGGCTAGCGGGCCCGGACGGGACATTCAGTACTTC
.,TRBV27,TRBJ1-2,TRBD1,CASSPGQGLNYGYTF,TGTGCCAGCAGTCCAGGACAGGGACTGAACTATGGCTACACCTTC
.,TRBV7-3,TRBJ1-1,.,CASSAHRDLISEAFF,TGTGCCAGCAGCGCGCACAGGGATTTAATATCTGAAGCTTTCTTT
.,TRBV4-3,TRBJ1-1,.,CASSQAVGNTEAFF,TGCGCCAGCAGCCAAGCGGTGGGCAACACTGAAGCTTTCTTT
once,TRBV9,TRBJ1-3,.,CASSGSGNTIYF,TGTGCCAGCAGCGGTAGTGGAAACACCATATATTTT
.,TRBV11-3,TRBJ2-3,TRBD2,CASSHRTSGVTDTQYF,TGTGCCAGCAGCCACCGGACTAGCGGAGTCACAGATACGCAGTATTTT